This TCR beta chain was identified during a study of control samples from healthy donors and cancer patients. Deletions cut 4 bases from V and 11 bases from J, with 23 bases between. The CDR3 spans 15 residues. CDR1 and CDR2 (germline): LNHDA, SQIVND (reference sequence). TCRdb's table, derived via immunoSEQ multiplex PCR, lists solely in-frame clones and lacks some. The data contain 120,000 or so clones, roughly 84% of them singletons. Input material: blood. The chain links TRBV19 to TRBJ1-1; a possible D gene is TRBD1 (6 bases). This clonotype was sampled from a young man in good health. The DNA for the CDR3 is TGTGCCAGTAGTACTACCCGACAGGTTTTAATCCGGGCTTTCTTT. It is translated as CASSTTRQVLIRAFF.